Included here is one T cell receptor beta chain sequence, with context. Its cognate antigen is unknown. The source of the sample is a study of cytomegalovirus exposure and HLA in healthy donors. Findings and caveats of the study: When the data were analyzed later, several of the most significant clusters appeared to be linked to common viral pathogens. Associated with cytomegalovirus, according to the listing, were about 160 TCR beta chains.

With V trimmed by 8 bases and J by 0 bases, 3 bases remained unmatched. Germline values: CDR1 LGHNT, CDR2 FRNRAP. The CDR3 has 13 residues. The PCR had 60 Vbeta and 13 Jbeta primers. Generated by immunoSEQ multiplex PCR, the TCRdb table keeps only in-frame clones and is missing some. The sample has 120,000 to 150,000 clones. Nominal health characterized the donors when sampled, though unrecorded immune exposures were likely. The sample consisted of PBMCs. This sequence was found in a young woman in good health and CMV-seronegative. The chain has TRBV12-5 and TRBJ1-2; 7 nucleotides align to TRBD1. The DNA for the CDR3 is TGTGCTAGTTCCGGACAGGCTAACTATGGCTACACCTTC. This gives the protein CASSGQANYGYTF.